The clone carrying this T cell receptor (beta chain) has just a few counts. These data belong to a study of response to subunit inactivated influenza vaccine. TCRdb passed the RT-PCR reads through MiXCR, listing each CDR3 protein once. The sample lists about 500,000 distinct CDR3 sequences, approximately 17% occurring once. This TCR derives from a man aged 50 to 69 who received an inactivated influenza vaccine. Source: CD4+ T cells sorted from PBMCs, taken about 24 months after vaccination.

In DNA form, the CDR3 reads TGCGCCAGCAGCTTGGGGGGAGGGCAGGACAATCAGCCCCAGCATTTT. This codes for CASSLGGGQDNQPQHF. The chain joins TRBV5-1 to TRBJ1-5; D unresolved. The CDR3 has 16 amino acids. The germline CDR1 and CDR2 sequences are SGHRS and YFSETQ. Trimming took off 0 bases at V and 3 bases at J, with 13 bases between the two ends.